This T cell receptor (beta chain) was sequenced for a study of T cell repertoires in cytomegalovirus infection. Study-wide results and caveats: HLA-C-restricted, CMV-specific TCR beta clonotypes were dominant ex vivo. Identification of carriers of CMV plus the relevant HLA was achieved through cumulative public TCR beta family frequency.

From the reads, TCRdb called clonotypes with MiXCR, one entry per CDR3 protein. The repertoire has 150,000 to 200,000 distinct CDR3 sequences, approximately 19% of them found once; the top ten carry less than 3.5%. About this clonotype: The antigen is undetermined.

The CDR3 is 15 residues long. V was trimmed by 6 bases and J by 6 bases, leaving 16 bases between them. CDR1 is SGDLS, CDR2 YYNGEE, per germline. Sequencing was done on a sample of PBMCs. This TCR came from a human donor in good health (CMV status not recorded). Some clones in this sample may be carry-over from other donors' samples. J is TRBJ2-6 and V is TRBV9; tentatively, D is TRBD2 (6 bases). CDR3 amino acids: CASTKSPGVANVLTF. CDR3 in DNA: TGTGCCAGCACCAAATCCCCGGGGGTGGCCAACGTCCTGACTTTC. The complete variable domain, with remaining parts taken from reference TRBV9 and TRBJ2-6, reads DSGVTQTPKHLITATGQRVTLRCSPRSGDLSVYWYQQSLDQGLQFLIQYYNGEERAKGNILERFSAQQFPDLHSELNLSSLELGDSALYFCASTKSPGVANVLTFGAGSRLTVL.